The 10 T cell receptor beta chains in this list originate from one sample, sequenced in a study of human T cells and chemical hapten exposure. Specified time point: patch test 1, 2 weeks after DPC sensitization. Treatment reported: therapeutic diphenylcyclopropenone sensitization with weekly scalp DPC. TCRdb fed the RACE reads into MiXCR, producing one record per CDR3 protein. This table holds some 190,000 distinct CDR3 sequences, more than 20% found once. This specimen was whole blood, taken in connection with sensitization to the hapten diphenylcyclopropenone (DPC). The receptors come from a woman aged 45-65 years with alopecia areata. Some clones in this sample may be carry-over from other donors' samples.

This clonotype was counted a few times. The chain uses TRBV9 and TRBJ2-1; D possibly corresponds to TRBD2 (6 bases). The CDR3 spans 15 residues. Germline CDR1 SGDLS, CDR2 YYNGEE. V gave up 1 base and J gave up 3 bases, with 11 bases separating them. CDR3 nucleotide sequence: TGTGCCAGCAGCGTAACGGGACTTGGCTACAATGAGCAGTTCTTC. Its protein is CASSVTGLGYNEQFF.

The rearrangement joins TRBV20-1 to TRBJ1-5; TRBD1 aligns across 9 bases. V shed 6 bases and J 2 bases; nucleotides not matched to a gene: 8. CDR1 DFQATT and CDR2 SNEGSKA come from the germline V gene (reference sequence). This CDR3 comprises 15 residues. CDR3 protein: CSARGQGGGNQPQHF. Here the CDR3 DNA reads TGCAGTGCAAGGGGACAGGGAGGGGGCAATCAGCCCCAGCATTTT.

In its sample, this clonotype was seen a few times. The chain has TRBV2 and TRBJ2-3; TRBD1 might be the D (6 bases). The V end lost 5 bases, the J end lost 2 bases, and 8 bases lay between the germline ends. This CDR3 is built from 13 residues. CDR1 is SNHLY, CDR2 FYNNEI, per germline. The DNA of the CDR3 is TGTGCCAGCAGTTGGGACATCACAGATACGCAGTATTTT. Its protein product is CASSWDITDTQYF.

The sample holds a few counts of this clonotype. This sequence joins TRBV20-1 and TRBJ2-5; D unresolved. Between the trimmed V and J ends, which lost 1 base and 5 bases, there was a span of 5 bases. Germline assignment: CDR1 DFQATT and CDR2 SNEGSKA (reference sequence). The CDR3 loop spans 11 amino acids. The CDR3 spells CSARVTETQYF. The DNA for the CDR3 is TGCAGTGCTAGAGTGACGGAGACCCAGTACTTC.

J is TRBJ1-6 and V is TRBV12-3 or TRBV12-4; TRBD1 might be the D (5 bases). V shed 4 bases and J shed 7 bases, with 11 bases lying between them. The CDR3 contains 14 residues. Written as DNA, the CDR3 is TGTGCCAGCAGTTCCTCCAGGGCGAATTCACCCCTCCACTTT. Translated: CASSSSRANSPLHF.

J is TRBJ1-5 and V is TRBV5-8; D unclear. V was pared by 2 bases and J by 5 bases, with 14 bases between. In germline, CDR1 is SGHTS, CDR2 YDEGEE. The CDR3 totals 15 residues. CDR3 coding DNA: TGTGCCAGCAGCTTAACAATAGGCCCCCATCAGCCCCAGCATTTT. Translated: CASSLTIGPHQPQHF.

The chain has TRBV9 and TRBJ2-1; 10 bases line up with TRBD2. The germline V gene has CDR1 SGDLS and CDR2 YYNGEE. The CDR3 sequence is 16 residues long. V dropped 6 bases and J dropped 5; count of bases not matched to a gene: 11. CDR3 sequence reads: CASNKISGRDDNEQFF. The CDR3, as DNA: TGTGCCAGCAACAAAATAAGCGGGAGGGACGACAATGAGCAGTTCTTC.

Here the CDR3 reads CASSLLAGVSEQYF. The CDR3 DNA is TGTGCCAGCAGTCTTTTAGCGGGAGTATCTGAGCAGTACTTC. The chain joins TRBV2 to TRBJ2-7; TRBD2 matches 9 bases. The J segment lost 7 bases and the V segment lost 5 bases, leaving 9 bases of the junction unmatched. The CDR3 length is 14 residues. Germline V gene data show CDR1 as SNHLY and CDR2 as FYNNEI.

This clonotype has more than one count but fewer than ten. The V call is TRBV5-1, the J call TRBJ2-1, with TRBD2 matching over 9 bases. J lost 9 bases, V lost 4 bases, and 14 bases had no gene match. The CDR3 consists of 16 residues. Germline lookup yields CDR1 SGHRS and CDR2 YFSETQ. The CDR3 protein is CASSPALAGATGEQFF. The CDR3 DNA follows: TGCGCCAGCAGCCCGGCACTAGCGGGTGCGACGGGTGAGCAGTTCTTC.

This clonotype appeared a few times. Written as DNA, the CDR3 is TGTGCCAGCAGCCATATTTCCTTTCGGGGGACGAACACCGGGGAGCTGTTTTTT. Encoded protein: CASSHISFRGTNTGELFF. The V gene is TRBV14, the J gene TRBJ2-2, with D possibly matching TRBD2 (6 bases). V lost 3 bases and J 0 bases, leaving 17 bases between the germline ends. This CDR3 contains 18 residues. Germline V CDR1 and CDR2: SGHDN, FVKESK.